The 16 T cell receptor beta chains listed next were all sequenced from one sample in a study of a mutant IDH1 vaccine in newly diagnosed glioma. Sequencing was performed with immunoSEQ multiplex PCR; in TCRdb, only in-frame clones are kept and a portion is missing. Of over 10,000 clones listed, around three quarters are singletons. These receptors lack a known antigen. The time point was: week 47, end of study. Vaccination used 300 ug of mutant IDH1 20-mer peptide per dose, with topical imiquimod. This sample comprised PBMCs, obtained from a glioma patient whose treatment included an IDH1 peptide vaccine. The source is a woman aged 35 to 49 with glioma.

This chain's CDR3 is CASSVGGAASGYTF. CDR3 DNA: TGTGCCAGCAGCGTAGGGGGTGCGGCGAGTGGCTACACCTTC. The chain uses TRBV9 and TRBJ1-2; D is unclear. V dropped 0 bases and J dropped 7 bases, with 13 bases sitting between them. The germline CDR1 and CDR2 sequences are SGDLS and YYNGEE. The CDR3 sequence is 14 residues long.

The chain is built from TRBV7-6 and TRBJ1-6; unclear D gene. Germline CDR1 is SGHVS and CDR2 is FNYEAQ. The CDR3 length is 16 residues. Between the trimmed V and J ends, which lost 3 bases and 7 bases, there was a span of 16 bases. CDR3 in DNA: TGTGCCAGCAGCTTTCGTGCGCGTGGCGCCAATTCACCCCTCCACTTT. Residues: CASSFRARGANSPLHF.

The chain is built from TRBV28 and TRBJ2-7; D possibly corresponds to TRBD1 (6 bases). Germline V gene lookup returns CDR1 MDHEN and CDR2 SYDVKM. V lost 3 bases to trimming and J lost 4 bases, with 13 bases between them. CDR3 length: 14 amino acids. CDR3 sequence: CASSFEGVVYEQYF. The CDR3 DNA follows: TGTGCCAGCAGTTTTGAGGGGGTCGTGTACGAGCAGTACTTC.

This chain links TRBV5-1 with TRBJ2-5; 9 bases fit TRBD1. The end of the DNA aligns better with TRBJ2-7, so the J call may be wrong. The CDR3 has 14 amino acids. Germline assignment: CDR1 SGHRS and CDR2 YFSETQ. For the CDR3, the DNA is TGCGCCAGCAGCCGGGACAGGGACTTCGGCGAGCAGTACTTC. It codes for CASSRDRDFGEQYF.

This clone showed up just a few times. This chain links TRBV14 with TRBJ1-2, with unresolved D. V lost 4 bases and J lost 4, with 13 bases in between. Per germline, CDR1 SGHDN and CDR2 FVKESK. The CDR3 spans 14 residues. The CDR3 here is CASSREYRGYGYTF. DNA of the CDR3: TGTGCCAGCAGCCGCGAGTATCGGGGCTATGGCTACACCTTC.

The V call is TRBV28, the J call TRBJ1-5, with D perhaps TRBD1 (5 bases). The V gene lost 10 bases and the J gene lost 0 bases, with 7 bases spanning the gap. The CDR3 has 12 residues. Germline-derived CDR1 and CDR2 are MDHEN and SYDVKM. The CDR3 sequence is CATDSSNQPQHF. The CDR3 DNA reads TGTGCCACCGACAGTAGCAATCAGCCCCAGCATTTT.

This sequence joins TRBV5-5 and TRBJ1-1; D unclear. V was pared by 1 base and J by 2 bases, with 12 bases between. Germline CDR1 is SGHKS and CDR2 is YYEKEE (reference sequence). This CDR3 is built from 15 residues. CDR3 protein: CASSLYEGFNTEAFF. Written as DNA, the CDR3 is TGTGCCAGCAGCTTGTACGAGGGCTTTAACACTGAAGCTTTCTTT.

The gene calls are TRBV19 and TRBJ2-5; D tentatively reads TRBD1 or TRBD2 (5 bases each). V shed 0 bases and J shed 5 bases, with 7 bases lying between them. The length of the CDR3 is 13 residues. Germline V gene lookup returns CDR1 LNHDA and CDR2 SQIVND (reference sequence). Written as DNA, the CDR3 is TGTGCCAGTAGTATAGAGGGGGTTGAGACCCAGTACTTC. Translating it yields CASSIEGVETQYF.

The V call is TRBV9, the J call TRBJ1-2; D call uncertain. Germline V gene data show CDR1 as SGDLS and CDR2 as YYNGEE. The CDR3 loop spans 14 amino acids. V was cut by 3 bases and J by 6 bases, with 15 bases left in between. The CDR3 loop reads CASSALSGKDGYTF. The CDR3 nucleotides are TGTGCCAGCAGCGCCCTCTCGGGGAAGGATGGCTACACCTTC.

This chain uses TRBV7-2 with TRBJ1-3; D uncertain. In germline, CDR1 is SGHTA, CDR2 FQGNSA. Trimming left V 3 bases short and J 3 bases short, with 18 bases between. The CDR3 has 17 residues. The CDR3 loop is CASSFGMAPLVGNTIYF. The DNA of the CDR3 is TGTGCCAGCAGCTTTGGTATGGCGCCGCTCGTTGGAAACACCATATATTTT.

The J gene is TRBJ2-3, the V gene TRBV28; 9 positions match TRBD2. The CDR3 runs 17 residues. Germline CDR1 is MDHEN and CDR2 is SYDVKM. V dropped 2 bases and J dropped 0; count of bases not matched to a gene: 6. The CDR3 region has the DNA TGTGCCAGCAGTTTAATGTGGCTAGCGGGAAGCACAGATACGCAGTATTTT. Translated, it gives CASSLMWLAGSTDTQYF.

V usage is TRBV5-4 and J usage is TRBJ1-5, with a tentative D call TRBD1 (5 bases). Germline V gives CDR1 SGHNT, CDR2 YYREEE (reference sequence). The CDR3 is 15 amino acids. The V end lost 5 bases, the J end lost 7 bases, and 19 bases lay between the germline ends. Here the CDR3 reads CASSLGAGAGQPQHF. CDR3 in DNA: TGTGCCAGCAGTCTAGGGGCAGGCGCTGGGCAGCCCCAGCATTTT.

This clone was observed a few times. This CDR3 reads CASSPQRGNTEAFF. For the CDR3, the DNA is TGTGCCAGCAGCCCCCAGAGGGGGAACACTGAAGCTTTCTTT. The chain is built from TRBV7-2 and TRBJ1-1, with a tentative D call TRBD1 (5 bases). Trimming shortened V by 5 bases and J by 1 base, and 11 bases separated the two germline ends. CDR1 SGHTA and CDR2 FQGNSA come from the germline V gene. This CDR3 contains 14 residues.

The CDR3 DNA is TGCGCCAGCAGCTTGTGGGGAGACGAGACCCAGTACTTC. Its translation: CASSLWGDETQYF. V and J are TRBV5-1 and TRBJ2-5; possibly TRBD2 for D (5 bases). Germline V gene data show CDR1 as SGHRS and CDR2 as YFSETQ. Trimming took off 1 base at V and 5 bases at J, with 9 bases between the two ends. The CDR3 contains 13 residues.

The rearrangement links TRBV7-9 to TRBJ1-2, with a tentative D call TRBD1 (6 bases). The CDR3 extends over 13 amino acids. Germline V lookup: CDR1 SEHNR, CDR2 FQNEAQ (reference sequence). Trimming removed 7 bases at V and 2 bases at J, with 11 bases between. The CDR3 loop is CASTDSVNYGYTF. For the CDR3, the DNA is TGTGCCAGCACGGACAGCGTAAACTATGGCTACACCTTC.

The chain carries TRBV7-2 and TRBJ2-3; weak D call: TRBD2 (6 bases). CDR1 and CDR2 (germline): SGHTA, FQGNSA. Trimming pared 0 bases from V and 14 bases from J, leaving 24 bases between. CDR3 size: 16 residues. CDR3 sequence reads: CASSLAPATGTGRLYF. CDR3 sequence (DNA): TGTGCCAGCAGCTTAGCGCCGGCGACGGGGACTGGACGGTTGTATTTT.